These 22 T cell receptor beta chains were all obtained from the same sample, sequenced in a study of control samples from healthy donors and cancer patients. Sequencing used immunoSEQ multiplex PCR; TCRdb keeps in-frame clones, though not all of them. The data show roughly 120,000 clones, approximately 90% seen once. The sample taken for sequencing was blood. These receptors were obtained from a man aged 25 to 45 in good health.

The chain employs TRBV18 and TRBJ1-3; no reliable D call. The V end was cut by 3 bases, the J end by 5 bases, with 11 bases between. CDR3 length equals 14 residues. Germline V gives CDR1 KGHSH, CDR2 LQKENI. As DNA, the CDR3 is TGTGCCAGCTCACCGGGAGAAAGGAGAAACACCATATATTTT. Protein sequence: CASSPGERRNTIYF.

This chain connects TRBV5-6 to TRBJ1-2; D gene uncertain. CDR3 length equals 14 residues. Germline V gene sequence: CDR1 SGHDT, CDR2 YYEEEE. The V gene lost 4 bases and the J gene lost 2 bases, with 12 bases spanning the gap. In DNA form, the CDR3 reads TGTGCCAGCAGCAACGACGTAGGGAACTATGGCTACACCTTC. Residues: CASSNDVGNYGYTF. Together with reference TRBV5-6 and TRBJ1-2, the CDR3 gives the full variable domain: DAGVTQSPTHLIKTRGQQVTLRCSPKSGHDTVSWYQQALGQGPQFIFQYYEEEERQRGNFPDRFSGHQFPNYSSELNVNALLLGDSALYLCASSNDVGNYGYTFGSGTRLTVV.

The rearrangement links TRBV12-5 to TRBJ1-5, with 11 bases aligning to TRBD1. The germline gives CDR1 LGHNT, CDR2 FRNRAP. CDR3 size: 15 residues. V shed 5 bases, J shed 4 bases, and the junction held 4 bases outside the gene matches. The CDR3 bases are TGTGCTAGTGGTCCTGGACAGGGGGCGAATCAGCCCCAGCATTTT. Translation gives CASGPGQGANQPQHF.

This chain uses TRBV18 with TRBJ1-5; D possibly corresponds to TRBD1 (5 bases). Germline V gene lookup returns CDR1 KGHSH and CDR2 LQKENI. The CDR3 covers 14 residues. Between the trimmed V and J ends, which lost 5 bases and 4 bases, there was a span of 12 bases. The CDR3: CASSEGHENQPQHF. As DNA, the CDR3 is TGTGCCAGCTCAGAGGGGCACGAGAATCAGCCCCAGCATTTT. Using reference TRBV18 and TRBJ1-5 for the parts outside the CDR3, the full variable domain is NAGVMQNPRHLVRRRGQEARLRCSPMKGHSHVYWYRQLPEEGLKFMVYLQKENIIDESGMPKERFSAEFPKEGPSILRIQQVVRGDSAAYFCASSEGHENQPQHFGDGTRLSIL.

This CDR3 reads CASSLTGMTYEQYF. The CDR3 DNA follows: TGCGCCAGCAGCTTGACAGGGATGACCTACGAGCAGTACTTC. This rearrangement joins TRBV5-1 to TRBJ2-7; tentative D call: TRBD1 (6 bases). The CDR3 extends over 14 amino acids. Germline V gives CDR1 SGHRS, CDR2 YFSETQ. Trimming took 1 base from V and 2 from J, leaving 10 bases between them. Looking up the rest from reference TRBV5-1 and TRBJ2-7 gives the full variable domain: KAGVTQTPRYLIKTRGQQVTLSCSPISGHRSVSWYQQTPGQGLQFLFEYFSETQRNKGNFPGRFSGRQFSNSRSEMNVSTLELGDSALYLCASSLTGMTYEQYFGPGTRLTVT.

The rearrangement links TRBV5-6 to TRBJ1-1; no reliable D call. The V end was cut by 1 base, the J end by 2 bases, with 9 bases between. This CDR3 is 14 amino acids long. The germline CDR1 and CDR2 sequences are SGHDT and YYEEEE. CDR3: CASSLPVPNTEAFF. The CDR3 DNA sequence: TGTGCCAGCAGCTTGCCGGTTCCCAACACTGAAGCTTTCTTT.

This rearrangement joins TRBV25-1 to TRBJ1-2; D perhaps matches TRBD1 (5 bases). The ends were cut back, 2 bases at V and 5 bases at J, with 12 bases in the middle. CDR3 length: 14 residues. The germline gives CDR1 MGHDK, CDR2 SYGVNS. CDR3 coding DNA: TGTGCCAGCAGTGAAGGAGACAGCTCTTATGGCTACACCTTC. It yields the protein CASSEGDSSYGYTF.

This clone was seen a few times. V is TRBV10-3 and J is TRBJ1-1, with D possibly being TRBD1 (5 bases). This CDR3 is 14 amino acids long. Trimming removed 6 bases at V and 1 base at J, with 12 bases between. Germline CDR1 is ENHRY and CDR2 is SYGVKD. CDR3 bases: TGTGCCATCAGGGAGACAGAGAAGAACACTGAAGCTTTCTTT. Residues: CAIRETEKNTEAFF.

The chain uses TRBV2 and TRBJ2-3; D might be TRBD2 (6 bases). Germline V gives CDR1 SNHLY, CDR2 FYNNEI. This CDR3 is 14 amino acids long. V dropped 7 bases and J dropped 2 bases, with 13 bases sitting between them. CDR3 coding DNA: TGTGCCAGCATCCGACTAGGAGCCACAGATACGCAGTATTTT. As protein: CASIRLGATDTQYF. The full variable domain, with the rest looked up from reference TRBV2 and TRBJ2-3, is EPEVTQTPSHQVTQMGQEVILRCVPISNHLYFYWYRQILGQKVEFLVSFYNNEISEKSEIFDDQFSVERPDGSNFTLKIRSTKLEDSAMYFCASIRLGATDTQYFGPGTRLTVL.

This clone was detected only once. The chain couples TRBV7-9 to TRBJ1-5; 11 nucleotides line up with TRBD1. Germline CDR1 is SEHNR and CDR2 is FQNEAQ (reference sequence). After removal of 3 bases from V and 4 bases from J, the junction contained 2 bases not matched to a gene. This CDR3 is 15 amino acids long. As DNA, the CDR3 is TGTGCCAGCAGCTTCGGGACAGGGGGAAATCAGCCCCAGCATTTT. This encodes CASSFGTGGNQPQHF.

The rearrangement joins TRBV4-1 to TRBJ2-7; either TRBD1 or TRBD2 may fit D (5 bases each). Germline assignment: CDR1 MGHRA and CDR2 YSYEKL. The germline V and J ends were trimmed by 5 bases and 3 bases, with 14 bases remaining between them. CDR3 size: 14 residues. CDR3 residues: CASSYRDRGYEQYF. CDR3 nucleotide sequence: TGCGCCAGCAGCTACCGGGACCGCGGCTACGAGCAGTACTTC.

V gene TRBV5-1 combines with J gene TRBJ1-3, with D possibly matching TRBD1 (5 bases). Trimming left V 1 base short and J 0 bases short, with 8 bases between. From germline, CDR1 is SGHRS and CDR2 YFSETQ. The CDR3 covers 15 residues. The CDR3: CASSLQGISGNTIYF. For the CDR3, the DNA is TGCGCCAGCAGCTTGCAGGGCATCTCTGGAAACACCATATATTTT.

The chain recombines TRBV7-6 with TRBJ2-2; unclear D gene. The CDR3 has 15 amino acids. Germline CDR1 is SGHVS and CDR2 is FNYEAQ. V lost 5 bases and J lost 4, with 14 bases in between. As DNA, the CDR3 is TGTGCCAGCAGCCCACTCCCGCGACCCACCGGGGAGCTGTTTTTT. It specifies CASSPLPRPTGELFF.

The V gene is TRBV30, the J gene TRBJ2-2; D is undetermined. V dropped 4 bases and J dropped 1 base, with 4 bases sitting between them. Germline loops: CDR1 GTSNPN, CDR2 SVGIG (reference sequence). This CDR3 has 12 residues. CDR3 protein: CAWNLNTGELFF. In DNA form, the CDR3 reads TGTGCCTGGAATCTGAACACCGGGGAGCTGTTTTTT.

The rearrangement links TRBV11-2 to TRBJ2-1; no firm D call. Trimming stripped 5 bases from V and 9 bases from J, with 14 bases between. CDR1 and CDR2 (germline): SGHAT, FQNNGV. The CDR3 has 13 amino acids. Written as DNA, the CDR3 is TGTGCCAGCAGCCCCTTCGTGGCAGCTGAGCAGTTCTTC. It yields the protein CASSPFVAAEQFF.

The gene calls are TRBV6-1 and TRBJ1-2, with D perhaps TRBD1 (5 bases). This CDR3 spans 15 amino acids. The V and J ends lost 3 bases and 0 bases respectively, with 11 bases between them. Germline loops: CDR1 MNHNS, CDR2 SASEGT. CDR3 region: CASSDMGGTNYGYTF. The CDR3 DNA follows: TGTGCCAGCAGTGACATGGGGGGGACTAACTATGGCTACACCTTC.

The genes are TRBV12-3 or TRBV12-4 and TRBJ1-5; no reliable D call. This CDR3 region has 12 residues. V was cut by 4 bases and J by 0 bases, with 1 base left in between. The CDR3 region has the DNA TGTGCCAGCAGTTATAGCAATCAGCCCCAGCATTTT. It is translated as CASSYSNQPQHF.

CDR3 nucleotide sequence: TGCGCCAGCAGCTTAAGCGGGGGCCTCCTAAACACCGGGGAGCTGTTTTTT. The encoded protein is CASSLSGGLLNTGELFF. J is TRBJ2-2 and V is TRBV5-1; TRBD2 matches at 8 bases. This CDR3 is 17 amino acids long. CDR1 and CDR2 (germline): SGHRS, YFSETQ. Unmatched junction bases numbered 8, after V lost 2 bases and J lost 2 bases.

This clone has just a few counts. CDR3 residues: CASGSLVGGYTF. Here the CDR3 DNA reads TGTGCTAGTGGTTCCCTGGTGGGAGGCTACACCTTC. The chain joins TRBV12-5 to TRBJ1-2; D uncertain. V shed 4 bases and J shed 8 bases, with 11 bases lying between them. This CDR3 region has 12 residues. Germline V gene lookup returns CDR1 LGHNT and CDR2 FRNRAP.

CDR3 DNA: TGTGCCACCTCGACAGGGGGCATTGGGATGAACACTGAAGCTTTCTTT. Protein sequence: CATSTGGIGMNTEAFF. This chain links TRBV10-3 with TRBJ1-1; TRBD1 matches at 10 bases. The germline V gene has CDR1 ENHRY and CDR2 SYGVKD. This CDR3 is built from 16 residues. J gave up 0 bases and V 10 bases, and 11 bases lay outside the gene matches.

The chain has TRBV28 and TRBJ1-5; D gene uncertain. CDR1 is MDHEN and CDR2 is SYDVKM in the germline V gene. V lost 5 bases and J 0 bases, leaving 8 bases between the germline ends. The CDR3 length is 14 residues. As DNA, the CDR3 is TGTGCCAGCAGTGTCGCGGTTAGCAATCAGCCCCAGCATTTT. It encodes CASSVAVSNQPQHF.

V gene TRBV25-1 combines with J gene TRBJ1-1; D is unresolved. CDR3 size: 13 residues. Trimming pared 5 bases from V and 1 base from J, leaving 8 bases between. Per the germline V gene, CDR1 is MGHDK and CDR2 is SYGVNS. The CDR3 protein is CASSSRRNTEAFF. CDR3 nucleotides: TGTGCCAGCAGTTCCAGACGGAACACTGAAGCTTTCTTT.